Following are 30 T cell receptor beta chains from one sample sequenced in a study of T cells in Graves' hyperthyroidism and ophthalmopathy. RNA transcripts provided the source from which TCR beta CDR3 regions were amplified. Primed by the HTBI set, a first-round RT-PCR was run on the TCR CDR3. TCRdb re-derived calls from the multiplex PCR reads in MiXCR, one entry per CDR3 protein. The table lists roughly 500,000 distinct CDR3 sequences, roughly 50% of them singletons, with roughly 19% in the top ten. The sequencing input was peripheral blood or thyroid tissue (not recorded which). The source is an adult woman with Graves' disease, either hyperthyroidism or ophthalmopathy (not recorded which).

The sample holds many counts of this clonotype. This chain links TRBV20-1 with TRBJ2-7; 7 bases match TRBD1. V was pared by 4 bases and J by 6 bases, with 12 bases of the junction left unmatched. Germline V gene sequence: CDR1 DFQATT, CDR2 SNEGSKA (reference sequence). This CDR3 is built from 14 residues. The CDR3 DNA sequence: TGCAGTGCTACTACACAGGGGAGTCCGCGCGAGCAGTACTTC. This translates into CSATTQGSPREQYF.

CDR3 sequence (DNA): TGTGCCAGCAGATCCGGGACAGGGTCTGGGGCCAACGTCCTGACTTTC. The encoded protein is CASRSGTGSGANVLTF. The chain joins TRBV6-5 to TRBJ2-6, with TRBD1 matching over 9 bases. CDR1 and CDR2 (germline): MNHEY, SVGAGI. This CDR3 has 16 residues. V was pared by 6 bases and J by 1 base, with 4 bases of the junction left unmatched.

V usage is TRBV7-3 and J usage is TRBJ1-1; no clear D gene. Trimming removed 5 bases at V and 10 bases at J, with 14 bases between. CDR3 length: 12 residues. Germline V gene lookup returns CDR1 SGHTA and CDR2 FQGTGA. The CDR3 DNA reads TGTGCCAGCAGCAATAATGTGGCGGGAGCTTTCTTT. The encoded protein is CASSNNVAGAFF. The full variable domain, with the rest looked up from reference TRBV7-3 and TRBJ1-1, is GAGVSQTPSNKVTEKGKYVELRCDPISGHTALYWYRQSLGQGPEFLIYFQGTGAADDSGLPNDRFFAVRPEGSVSTLKIQRTERGDSAVYLCASSNNVAGAFFGQGTRLTVV.

Note on this clonotype: The missing conserved phenylalanine or tryptophan at the end of this CDR3 makes a read error likely. The DNA is left out, because the CDR3 cannot be placed on it with certainty; the CDR3 is given as TCRdb lists it. This chain uses TRBV20-1 with TRBJ1-6. The CDR3 comprises 8 residues, both ends counted. CDR1 is DFQATT and CDR2 is SNEGSKA in the germline V gene (reference sequence). CDR3 loop: CSARDTTP.

This sequence joins TRBV20-1 and TRBJ2-5; no reliable D call. The CDR3 extends over 13 amino acids. With 3 bases removed from V and 9 bases from J, the gap between germline ends came to 17 bases. Germline V CDR1 and CDR2: DFQATT, SNEGSKA (reference sequence). The CDR3 protein is CSARAWVSQPQYF. CDR3 nucleotides: TGCAGTGCTAGGGCTTGGGTGAGTCAGCCCCAGTACTTC.

Turning to this clonotype: This may be a read error, as it is one base from a much larger clone. The chain employs TRBV29-1 and TRBJ1-1; 7 bases fit TRBD1. The V and J ends lost 1 base and 11 bases, in that order; junction bases with no gene match: 10. Per the germline V gene, CDR1 is SQVTM and CDR2 is ANQGSEA. CDR3 length: 13 residues. The CDR3 is CSVEGQGVRIAFF. CDR3 DNA sequence: TGCAGCGTTGAAGGGCAGGGGGTGAGGATTGCTTTCTTT. Supplemented by reference TRBV29-1 and TRBJ1-1, the full variable domain reads SAVISQKPSRDICQRGTSLTIQCQVDSQVTMMFWYRQQPGQSLTLIATANQGSEATYESGFVIDKFPISRPNLTFSTLTVSNMSPEDSSIYLCSVEGQGVRIAFFGQGTRLTVV.

V gene TRBV24-1 combines with J gene TRBJ1-2; 8 bases match TRBD1. Per germline, CDR1 KGHDR and CDR2 SFDVKD. The trim removed 3 bases at V and 6 bases at J, leaving 8 bases unmatched. The CDR3 is made up of 15 amino acids. CDR3 sequence reads: CATSDPRQGINGYTF. CDR3 bases: TGTGCCACCAGTGATCCACGACAGGGGATTAATGGCTACACCTTC.

The chain recombines TRBV7-9 with TRBJ1-4; no clear D gene. Germline V gene sequence: CDR1 SEHNR, CDR2 FQNEAQ (reference sequence). Trimming removed 3 bases at V and 4 bases at J, with 15 bases between. This CDR3 contains 16 residues. CDR3 protein: CASSFDGPPLNEKLFF. The DNA for the CDR3 is TGTGCCAGCAGCTTCGACGGACCCCCACTTAATGAAAAACTGTTTTTT. Full variable domain (missing parts from reference TRBV7-9 and TRBJ1-4): DTGVSQNPRHKITKRGQNVTFRCDPISEHNRLYWYRQTLGQGPEFLTYFQNEAQLEKSRLLSDRFSAERPKGSFSTLEIQRTEQGDSAMYLCASSFDGPPLNEKLFFGSGTQLSVL.

V is TRBV12-3 or TRBV12-4 and J is TRBJ1-2; tentatively, D is TRBD1 (6 bases). Trimming removed 3 bases from V and 8 bases from J, with 16 bases in between. The CDR3 runs 14 residues. The CDR3 loop reads CASSLGAGDLGYTF. CDR3 DNA sequence: TGTGCCAGCAGTTTGGGGGCAGGGGATTTAGGCTACACCTTC.

CDR3 amino acids: CASKRSTDTQYF. The CDR3 nucleotides read TGTGCCAGCAAACGGAGCACAGATACGCAGTATTTT. The genes are TRBV6-5 and TRBJ2-3; no clear D gene. V was pared by 7 bases and J by 0 bases, with 5 bases between. Germline CDR1 MNHEY, CDR2 SVGAGI. The CDR3 loop spans 12 amino acids.

This clonotype was seen ten or more times. The gene calls are TRBV6-6 and TRBJ1-6; D is possibly TRBD1 (6 bases). There are 16 residues in the CDR3. Germline CDR1 MNHNY, CDR2 SVGAGI (reference sequence). V shed 3 bases and J shed 10 bases, with 19 bases lying between them. CDR3 nucleotide sequence: TGTGCCAGCAGTTATTCGGGGGGCGGGTTTTGGTCACCCCTCCACTTT. This codes for CASSYSGGGFWSPLHF.

V is TRBV20-1 and J is TRBJ1-2; 11 bases agree with TRBD1. V lost 1 base, J lost 5 bases, and 3 bases stayed unmatched. The CDR3 extends over 14 amino acids. CDR1 is DFQATT, CDR2 SNEGSKA, per germline (reference sequence). The CDR3 DNA follows: TGCAGTGCTAGAGGGGACAGGGGGAGATATGGCTACACCTTC. Translated: CSARGDRGRYGYTF.

This clonotype occurred once. The DNA for the CDR3 is TGCACCGCCCGCGACCCCTATGGCTACACCTTC. Translation gives CTARDPYGYTF. The chain combines TRBV29-1 with TRBJ1-2; D remains unclear. Germline V gene sequence: CDR1 SQVTM, CDR2 ANQGSEA. The CDR3 loop spans 11 amino acids.

This clonotype was counted at least ten times. The chain uses TRBV10-3 and TRBJ2-7; D tentatively reads TRBD1 or TRBD2 (6 bases each). Germline V lookup: CDR1 ENHRY, CDR2 SYGVKD. V was clipped by 5 bases and J by 1 base, with 15 bases between them. CDR3 length: 15 amino acids. The DNA of the CDR3 is TGTGCCATCAGTTCGCGGGGACATAGGTCCTACGAGCAGTACTTC. Translated: CAISSRGHRSYEQYF.

This clonotype was seen repeatedly, ten times or more. The chain combines TRBV5-1 with TRBJ2-7, with D possibly being TRBD1 (6 bases). The germline V and J ends were trimmed by 0 bases and 3 bases, with 10 bases remaining between them. Germline V gene data show CDR1 as SGHRS and CDR2 as YFSETQ. The CDR3 sequence is 14 residues long. The chain's CDR3 is CASSLGQEIYEQYF. The CDR3 region has the DNA TGCGCCAGCAGCTTGGGACAGGAAATCTACGAGCAGTACTTC.

This clonotype was found once. The rearrangement uses TRBV2 and TRBJ2-2, with D unclear. CDR1 SNHLY and CDR2 FYNNEI come from the germline V gene. CDR3 length: 14 amino acids. Trimming stripped 4 bases from V and 1 base from J, with 7 bases between. For the CDR3, the DNA is TGTGCCAGCAGTGTCTCAGAGAACACCGGGGAGCTGTTTTTT. Translated: CASSVSENTGELFF.

The rearrangement uses TRBV29-1 and TRBJ1-5; D might be TRBD1 (6 bases). Germline V CDR1 and CDR2: SQVTM, ANQGSEA. Trimming removed 3 bases at V and 2 bases at J, with 17 bases between. This CDR3 has 16 amino acids. CDR3 amino acids: CSVEVGGGVGNQPQHF. The CDR3 coding sequence is TGCAGCGTTGAGGTGGGAGGGGGTGTAGGCAATCAGCCCCAGCATTTT. Full variable domain (missing parts from reference TRBV29-1 and TRBJ1-5): SAVISQKPSRDICQRGTSLTIQCQVDSQVTMMFWYRQQPGQSLTLIATANQGSEATYESGFVIDKFPISRPNLTFSTLTVSNMSPEDSSIYLCSVEVGGGVGNQPQHFGDGTRLSIL.

V is TRBV7-9 and J is TRBJ1-6, with 10 bases identical to TRBD1. Germline trimming cut 4 bases from V and 10 bases from J; bases unmatched to any gene: 7. Per germline, CDR1 SEHNR and CDR2 FQNEAQ (reference sequence). The CDR3 covers 15 residues. The CDR3 DNA sequence: TGTGCCAGCAGCTGGGACAGGGGAGGAGGCTCACCCCTCCACTTT. Translation: CASSWDRGGGSPLHF.

This clonotype was seen many times. This sequence joins TRBV29-1 and TRBJ1-1, with D possibly matching TRBD1 (6 bases). Trimming took off 5 bases at V and 0 bases at J, with 19 bases between the two ends. Germline values: CDR1 SQVTM, CDR2 ANQGSEA. The CDR3 sequence is 16 residues long. This chain's CDR3 is CSVMGLQGPLNTEAFF. The CDR3 nucleotides read TGCAGCGTTATGGGTCTTCAGGGGCCGCTGAACACTGAAGCTTTCTTT.

Concerning this clonotype: The limits of the CDR3 on the DNA are not certain, so only TCRdb's listed CDR3 is given. V is TRBV10-3 and J is TRBJ2-2; TRBD2 is the table's D call and was not checked against the DNA. Termini included, the CDR3 measures 14 amino acids. From germline, CDR1 is ENHRY and CDR2 SYGVKD. CDR3 in amino acids: CAISAGLAPGSCFF.

V gene TRBV7-2 combines with J gene TRBJ1-5; D uncertain. The CDR3 is 12 residues long. V lost 5 bases and J lost 11, with 13 bases in between. Per the germline V gene, CDR1 is SGHTA and CDR2 is FQGNSA. The CDR3 reads CASSALIKTQHF. The CDR3 DNA sequence: TGTGCCAGCAGCGCCCTTATCAAGACCCAGCATTTT.

This clonotype was found many times. The rearrangement uses TRBV5-8 and TRBJ1-6; D gene uncertain. Germline lookup yields CDR1 SGHTS and CDR2 YDEGEE. The CDR3 covers 18 residues. Trimming cost V 2 bases and J 0 bases, with 15 bases left between them. CDR3 loop: CASSFGPTVLSYNSPLHF. The CDR3 DNA reads TGTGCCAGCAGCTTCGGACCGACCGTTCTCTCCTATAATTCACCCCTCCACTTT.

This clonotype has a count of ten or more. The chain couples TRBV11-2 to TRBJ2-5; D remains ambiguous. Germline V CDR1 and CDR2: SGHAT, FQNNGV. This CDR3 has 11 amino acids. V shed 6 bases and J shed 3 bases, with 5 bases lying between them. The CDR3 bases are TGTGCCAGCAGGTGGGAAGAGACCCAGTACTTC. As protein: CASRWEETQYF.

This clonotype was detected ten times or more. This sequence joins TRBV5-1 and TRBJ1-1, with 7 bases matching TRBD1. V trimming: 0 bases; J trimming: 1 base; junction bases outside the gene matches: 12. The CDR3 covers 18 residues. Looked up from germline, CDR1 is SGHRS and CDR2 is YFSETQ. This chain's CDR3 is CASSLDPTGKIGNTEAFF. As DNA, the CDR3 is TGCGCCAGCAGCTTGGATCCGACAGGGAAAATAGGGAACACTGAAGCTTTCTTT.

Ten or more counts support this clonotype. The chain uses TRBV7-2 and TRBJ2-7, with D possibly matching TRBD1 (5 bases). This CDR3 is built from 13 residues. The V gene lost 0 bases and the J gene lost 6 bases, with 9 bases spanning the gap. CDR1 SGHTA and CDR2 FQGNSA come from the germline V gene. The CDR3 DNA sequence: TGTGCCAGCAGCTTAGCGCGCAGGGCCGAGCAGTACTTC. It translates to CASSLARRAEQYF.

The chain carries TRBV10-1 and TRBJ2-3; 11 bases are shared with TRBD2. Unmatched junction bases numbered 8, after V lost 5 bases and J lost 4 bases. The CDR3 contains 16 residues. Germline V gene data show CDR1 as WNHNN and CDR2 as SYGVQD (reference sequence). CDR3 sequence reads: CASSPLTSGIADTQYF. The CDR3, as DNA: TGCGCCAGCAGTCCCTTGACTAGCGGGATCGCAGATACGCAGTATTTT.

This clonotype was detected once. The J gene is TRBJ2-6, the V gene TRBV10-3; perhaps D is TRBD1 or TRBD2 (5 bases each). Germline V CDR1 and CDR2: ENHRY, SYGVKD. The V and J ends lost 3 bases and 9 bases respectively, with 9 bases between them. This CDR3 has 13 amino acids. The CDR3 loop is CAISDTRGNVLTF. As DNA, the CDR3 is TGTGCCATCAGTGATACTAGGGGCAACGTCCTGACTTTC.

This clonotype was found many times. This chain connects TRBV19 to TRBJ2-7, with 12 bases aligning to TRBD2. CDR1 is LNHDA, CDR2 SQIVND, per germline (reference sequence). This CDR3 region has 14 residues. J gave up 3 bases and V 6 bases, and 3 bases lay outside the gene matches. The CDR3 reads CASRRLAGDYEQYF. The CDR3 DNA is TGTGCCAGTAGAAGACTAGCGGGAGACTACGAGCAGTACTTC.

The rearrangement joins TRBV7-2 to TRBJ2-6, with 8 bases aligning to TRBD1. The V gene's germline CDR1 is SGHTA and CDR2 FQGNSA. V was clipped by 6 bases and J by 1 base; unmatched bases: 17. This CDR3 region has 20 residues. CDR3: CASRPAPIGTGHSGANVLTF. CDR3 DNA sequence: TGTGCCAGCAGACCCGCGCCTATCGGGACAGGCCATTCTGGGGCCAACGTCCTGACTTTC.

This clonotype occurred a few times. The chain carries TRBV6-5 and TRBJ1-1; TRBD1 is a possible D gene (5 bases). Per the germline V gene, CDR1 is MNHEY and CDR2 is SVGAGI. The length of the CDR3 is 17 residues. V lost 3 bases and J lost 2, with 19 bases in between. The CDR3 bases are TGTGCCAGCAGTTATCGCGGTGTGGGACGGAAAAACACTGAAGCTTTCTTT. Protein: CASSYRGVGRKNTEAFF.